The 13 T cell receptor beta chains below come from one sample, sequenced in a study of blood T cell repertoires in COVID-19. Measured with immunoSEQ multiplex PCR; TCRdb has only the in-frame clones, and not every one. Altogether 170,000 or so clones are present, approximately 90% being singletons, with the ten largest covering 1.5% to 2%. Sequencing used peripheral blood. These receptors came from a man aged 18 to 29 who had recovered from COVID-19.

This sequence joins TRBV6-5 and TRBJ2-1; D possibly corresponds to TRBD2 (7 bases). V lost 5 bases, J lost 4 bases, and 15 bases lay in between. The CDR3 runs 15 residues. Germline CDR1 is MNHEY and CDR2 is SVGAGI. The CDR3 loop is CASSNAGARYNEQFF. The DNA of the CDR3 is TGTGCCAGCAGTAACGCGGGGGCTCGGTACAATGAGCAGTTCTTC.

This chain connects TRBV14 to TRBJ2-7; D not resolved. Germline CDR1 and CDR2: SGHDN and FVKESK. Deletions cut 2 bases from V and 0 bases from J, with 14 bases between. The CDR3 has 16 amino acids. The CDR3 loop is CASSQYRLGSSYEQYF. The CDR3 coding sequence is TGTGCCAGCAGCCAATACCGCCTAGGCAGCTCCTACGAGCAGTACTTC. Drawing the rest from reference TRBV14 and TRBJ2-7, the complete variable domain is EAGVTQFPSHSVIEKGQTVTLRCDPISGHDNLYWYRRVMGKEIKFLLHFVKESKQDESGMPNNRFLAERTGGTYSTLKVQPAELEDSGVYFCASSQYRLGSSYEQYFGPGTRLTVT.

The rearrangement uses TRBV10-2 and TRBJ1-1, with D perhaps matching TRBD1 (6 bases). Trimming removed 6 bases at V and 1 base at J, with 9 bases between. There are 13 residues in the CDR3. Germline-derived CDR1 and CDR2 are WSHSY and SAAADI. The CDR3, as DNA: TGCGCCAGCAGCCCACAGGGGAACACTGAAGCTTTCTTT. Its protein product is CASSPQGNTEAFF.

The rearrangement links TRBV7-8 to TRBJ2-1; 7 nucleotides align to TRBD2. The CDR3 has 15 residues. J was trimmed by 7 bases and V by 2 bases; bases with no gene match: 8. Germline V gene sequence: CDR1 SGHVS, CDR2 FQNEAQ. CDR3 protein: CASSLTGGGRNEQFF. DNA of the CDR3: TGTGCCAGCAGCTTAACTGGGGGGGGACGAAATGAGCAGTTCTTC.

The chain couples TRBV7-6 to TRBJ1-2; D is unclear. Germline V gene sequence: CDR1 SGHVS, CDR2 FNYEAQ. The CDR3 is made up of 13 amino acids. V gave up 1 base and J gave up 6 bases, with 9 bases separating them. The CDR3 sequence is CASSLEAGNGYTF. CDR3 coding DNA: TGTGCCAGCAGCTTAGAGGCCGGGAATGGCTACACCTTC.

This chain links TRBV20-1 with TRBJ2-7; no reliable D call. CDR1 and CDR2 from the germline V gene are DFQATT and SNEGSKA (reference sequence). CDR3 length: 11 amino acids. V lost 5 bases, J lost 3 bases, and 8 bases lay in between. This chain's CDR3 is CSAPGVYEQYF. CDR3 DNA sequence: TGCAGTGCTCCTGGAGTCTACGAGCAGTACTTC.

V gene TRBV5-1 combines with J gene TRBJ2-2; D may be TRBD2 (5 bases). Germline assignment: CDR1 SGHRS and CDR2 YFSETQ. Trimming pared 3 bases from V and 7 bases from J, leaving 19 bases between. The CDR3 runs 16 residues. In DNA, the CDR3 is TGCGCCAGCAGCTGGTCAGGCTCGGGATTGAACGGGGAGCTGTTTTTT. It is translated as CASSWSGSGLNGELFF. The full variable domain, its missing parts supplied by reference TRBV5-1 and TRBJ2-2, is KAGVTQTPRYLIKTRGQQVTLSCSPISGHRSVSWYQQTPGQGLQFLFEYFSETQRNKGNFPGRFSGRQFSNSRSEMNVSTLELGDSALYLCASSWSGSGLNGELFFGEGSRLTVL.

The chain is built from TRBV19 and TRBJ1-1; D is perhaps TRBD1 (5 bases). The CDR3 extends over 12 amino acids. Germline CDR1 is LNHDA and CDR2 is SQIVND (reference sequence). V lost 7 bases and J 7 bases, leaving 13 bases between the germline ends. In DNA form, the CDR3 reads TGTGCCAGTATGGGACTTGGCGGTGAAGCTTTCTTT. It encodes CASMGLGGEAFF.

The chain links TRBV27 to TRBJ1-1; no clear D gene. Per germline, CDR1 MNHEY and CDR2 SMNVEV (reference sequence). The CDR3 runs to 14 residues. V was trimmed by 2 bases and J by 1 base, leaving 8 bases between them. CDR3 bases: TGTGCCAGCAGTTTAAGGGAGGGGAACACTGAAGCTTTCTTT. This gives the protein CASSLREGNTEAFF.

The J gene is TRBJ2-1, the V gene TRBV24-1; possible D gene TRBD2, 5 bases. Deletions cut 4 bases from V and 12 bases from J, with 9 bases between. Germline lookup yields CDR1 KGHDR and CDR2 SFDVKD. The CDR3 contains 11 residues. The CDR3 sequence: CATSEGGPQFF. CDR3 in DNA: TGTGCCACCAGTGAAGGAGGCCCGCAGTTCTTC.

The chain employs TRBV15 and TRBJ2-7, with 7 bases lining up with TRBD1. This CDR3 has 15 amino acids. Looked up from germline, CDR1 is LNHNV and CDR2 is YYDKDF (reference sequence). V lost 3 bases, J lost 7 bases, and 12 bases stayed unmatched. CDR3 bases: TGTGCCACCAGCAGCGGACAGGCTACACGGTTAGAGCAGTACTTC. The encoded protein is CATSSGQATRLEQYF.

The V call is TRBV27, the J call TRBJ2-3, with TRBD2 matching 8 bases. Germline V gene lookup returns CDR1 MNHEY and CDR2 SMNVEV (reference sequence). J gave up 4 bases and V 6 bases, and 6 bases lay outside the gene matches. This CDR3 has 14 amino acids. The CDR3 sequence is CASRRAGGPDTQYF. The DNA of the CDR3 is TGTGCCAGCAGAAGGGCGGGAGGTCCAGATACGCAGTATTTT.

The chain carries TRBV5-1 and TRBJ2-3; 9 bases map to TRBD2. V lost 0 bases, J lost 2 bases, and 7 bases stayed unmatched. This CDR3 has 17 residues. Germline CDR1 and CDR2: SGHRS and YFSETQ. The CDR3 loop is CASSLGSAGGTTDTQYF. CDR3 nucleotide sequence: TGCGCCAGCAGCTTGGGAAGCGCGGGAGGGACCACAGATACGCAGTATTTT.